The 17 T cell receptor beta chains reported below all come from one sample, sequenced in a study of post-analysis software for immune sequencing data. Study results and limitations: Patients had higher frequencies than controls of a handful of TRBV segments, including TRBV5-6, TRBV5-1 and TRBV20-1.

The TCR beta cDNA libraries carried unique molecular identifiers. TCRdb ran MiXCR on the PCR reads and lists one entry per CDR3 protein. The sample consists of a few hundred thousand distinct CDR3 sequences, 40% to 55% of them appearing once. Antigens of these TCRs are unknown. Material for sequencing was blood. Source of these receptors: a girl between 10 and 17 years old with multiple sclerosis.

Remarks on this clonotype: A much larger clone is a single base away; this may be a read error. The rearrangement joins TRBV10-3 to TRBJ2-7; D call uncertain. The germline CDR1 and CDR2 sequences are ENHRY and SYGVKD. The CDR3 has 11 amino acids. CDR3 in DNA: TGTACCATCAGTAATACCTACGAGCAGTACTTC. Translation: CTISNTYEQYF.

The chain links TRBV25-1 to TRBJ2-1, with TRBD2 matching over 8 bases. Gene TRBJ2-7 matches the end of the DNA better, so the J call may be wrong. From germline, CDR1 is MGHDK and CDR2 SYGVNS. This CDR3 is 17 amino acids long. The CDR3 sequence: CASSALAGGGGYNEQYF. The CDR3 DNA follows: TGTGCCAGCAGTGCCCTAGCGGGTGGAGGGGGGTACAATGAGCAGTACTTC.

The chain employs TRBV5-1 and TRBJ2-7; the D gene is possibly TRBD2 (7 bases). The V gene lost 10 bases and the J gene lost 4 bases, with 24 bases spanning the gap. The CDR3 covers 15 residues. The germline CDR1 and CDR2 sequences are SGHRS and YFSETQ. CDR3 nucleotides: TGCGCCTCCTCGCACCCGGGGGGCAGGTGGTACGAGCAGTACTTC. It is translated as CASSHPGGRWYEQYF.

This chain connects TRBV4-3 to TRBJ2-1, with 10 bases that match TRBD1. Germline V gives CDR1 LGHNA, CDR2 YSLEER. V lost 5 bases to trimming and J lost 8 bases; unmatched junction nucleotides: 27. This CDR3 contains 21 residues. The CDR3 DNA reads TGCGCCAGCAGCGCTAGGGTCCGGGACAGGGGTCTAACGGGAGTGGGTGATGAGCAGTTCTTC. Protein: CASSARVRDRGLTGVGDEQFF.

The rearrangement links TRBV24-1 to TRBJ2-1; 7 nucleotides align to TRBD1. In germline, CDR1 is KGHDR, CDR2 SFDVKD. The CDR3 totals 14 residues. V was clipped by 8 bases and J by 6 bases; unmatched bases: 9. CDR3 loop: CATNTDKGANEQFF. As DNA, the CDR3 is TGTGCCACCAATACAGACAAGGGGGCCAATGAGCAGTTCTTC.

The gene calls are TRBV20-1 and TRBJ2-1; 9 nucleotides agree with TRBD2. Germline-derived CDR1 and CDR2 are DFQATT and SNEGSKA (reference sequence). This CDR3 has 15 amino acids. The ends lost 6 bases at V and 2 bases at J; junction bases unmatched: 8. The CDR3 loop reads CSAVQAGGPYNEQFF. The CDR3 region has the DNA TGCAGTGCAGTCCAAGCGGGAGGCCCCTACAATGAGCAGTTCTTC.

V usage is TRBV27 and J usage is TRBJ2-7; 8 bases align to TRBD2. From germline, CDR1 is MNHEY and CDR2 SMNVEV (reference sequence). With 4 bases clipped from V and 4 bases from J, the junction kept 6 bases outside the gene matches. The CDR3 runs to 14 residues. The CDR3 bases are TGTGCCAGCAGTTCCGTCGGGAGGGTTTACGAGCAGTACTTC. Translating gives CASSSVGRVYEQYF.

The J gene is TRBJ2-5, the V gene TRBV10-3; D remains ambiguous. CDR3 length: 14 amino acids. The germline CDR1 and CDR2 sequences are ENHRY and SYGVKD. V was shortened by 8 bases and J by 4 bases, with 17 bases between the two germline ends. Written as DNA, the CDR3 is TGTGCCATCGGCGACCCCACTTTTTTAGAGACCCAGTACTTC. It is translated as CAIGDPTFLETQYF.

V gene TRBV20-1 combines with J gene TRBJ1-5; 8 bases align to TRBD1. V lost 6 bases, J lost 0 bases, and 7 bases stayed unmatched. The CDR3 spans 15 residues. From germline, CDR1 is DFQATT and CDR2 SNEGSKA (reference sequence). The CDR3 spells CSARQGPYSNQPQHF. The CDR3, as DNA: TGCAGTGCGCGACAGGGGCCCTATAGCAATCAGCCCCAGCATTTT.

This sequence joins TRBV3-1 and TRBJ2-4, with D possibly TRBD2 on 6 matching bases. The CDR3 has 16 residues. Germline V gene data show CDR1 as LGHDT and CDR2 as YNNKEL (reference sequence). The V end was cut by 3 bases, the J end by 0 bases, with 12 bases between. As DNA, the CDR3 is TGTGCCAGCAGCCATCCGCAGGGACTAGCCAAAAACATTCAGTACTTC. This translates into CASSHPQGLAKNIQYF.

The genes are TRBV24-1 and TRBJ2-1; D uncertain. Trimming pared 4 bases from V and 4 bases from J, leaving 7 bases between. Germline V CDR1 and CDR2: KGHDR, SFDVKD. This CDR3 is 13 amino acids long. CDR3 DNA: TGTGCCACCAGTGACCTTAGTTACAATGAGCAGTTCTTC. The encoded protein is CATSDLSYNEQFF.

The table lists this clonotype with a few counts. The gene calls are TRBV15 and TRBJ1-1; 7 bases align to TRBD1. Germline values: CDR1 LNHNV, CDR2 YYDKDF (reference sequence). Trimming removed 6 bases from V and 8 bases from J; junction bases left unmatched: 12. The CDR3 runs 14 residues. The CDR3 DNA reads TGTGCCACCAGTGTGGGAACCGGGACAGAAGAAGCTTTCTTT. It is translated as CATSVGTGTEEAFF.

V gene TRBV7-9 combines with J gene TRBJ1-1; D is unresolved. Germline CDR1 SEHNR, CDR2 FQNEAQ (reference sequence). The CDR3 extends over 13 amino acids. Trimming removed 3 bases at V and 0 bases at J, with 5 bases between. CDR3 sequence (DNA): TGTGCCAGCAGCTTCTACATGAACACTGAAGCTTTCTTT. It translates to CASSFYMNTEAFF.

The V call is TRBV27, the J call TRBJ1-5; 7 bases are a match to TRBD1. CDR3 length: 14 amino acids. CDR1 is MNHEY, CDR2 SMNVEV, per germline (reference sequence). J was trimmed by 3 bases and V by 4 bases; bases with no gene match: 3. CDR3 in DNA: TGTGCCAGCAGTTCCGGACAGGCCAATCAGCCCCAGCATTTT. Translating it yields CASSSGQANQPQHF.

The table lists this clonotype with a few counts. The chain couples TRBV4-1 to TRBJ2-7; unclear D gene. V lost 0 bases and J lost 7, with 16 bases in between. The CDR3 has 15 amino acids. From germline, CDR1 is MGHRA and CDR2 YSYEKL. This CDR3 reads CASSQDLLAAWEQYF. Here the CDR3 DNA reads TGCGCCAGCAGCCAAGATCTCCTCGCGGCCTGGGAGCAGTACTTC.

Remarks on this clonotype: A junction end diverges from the germline sequence, so it may reflect a read error. V gene TRBV15 combines with J gene TRBJ2-7; 9 nucleotides align to TRBD2. The CDR3 contains 17 residues. In germline, CDR1 is LNHNV, CDR2 YYDKDF (reference sequence). The CDR3 is CAISRKPHGLAYHEQYF. In nucleotides, the CDR3 is TGTGCCATCAGCAGAAAACCCCATGGACTAGCGTACCACGAGCAGTACTTC.

This clonotype was counted only a few times. The chain couples TRBV9 to TRBJ2-1; possible D gene TRBD2, 6 bases. The CDR3 consists of 15 residues. V was cut by 4 bases and J by 7 bases, with 18 bases left in between. CDR1 and CDR2 (germline): SGDLS, YYNGEE. Written as DNA, the CDR3 is TGTGCCAGCAGCCCCCCAGGAGGGAGTGTAAATGAGCAGTTCTTC. Translation gives CASSPPGGSVNEQFF.